This TCR beta chain stems from a study of cytomegalovirus exposure and HLA in healthy donors. Comment on this clone: Its antigen is as yet unknown.

PCR employed 60 Vbeta and 13 Jbeta primers. Clones were sequenced by immunoSEQ multiplex PCR, and TCRdb holds only the in-frame ones, with some missing. The sample lists some 110,000 clones, 70% to 85% seen once, with around 10% in the top ten. Study-wide findings and caveats: The authors enumerated roughly 160 TCR beta chains as linked to cytomegalovirus. A later analysis reportedly found fewer N-insertions in an Asian-associated ancestry cluster than the roughly 670-donor mean.

The clonotype comes from a woman aged 50 to 65 in good health and CMV-seropositive. The specimen sequenced was PBMCs.

CDR3 protein: CASSSDSQIQETQYF. DNA of the CDR3: TGTGCCAGCAGCTCGGACAGCCAAATCCAAGAGACCCAGTACTTC. This chain joins TRBV5-4 and TRBJ2-5; D perhaps matches TRBD1 (6 bases). CDR1 SGHNT and CDR2 YYREEE come from the germline V gene (reference sequence). V was trimmed by 3 bases and J by 1 base, leaving 13 bases between them. The CDR3 is 15 amino acids.